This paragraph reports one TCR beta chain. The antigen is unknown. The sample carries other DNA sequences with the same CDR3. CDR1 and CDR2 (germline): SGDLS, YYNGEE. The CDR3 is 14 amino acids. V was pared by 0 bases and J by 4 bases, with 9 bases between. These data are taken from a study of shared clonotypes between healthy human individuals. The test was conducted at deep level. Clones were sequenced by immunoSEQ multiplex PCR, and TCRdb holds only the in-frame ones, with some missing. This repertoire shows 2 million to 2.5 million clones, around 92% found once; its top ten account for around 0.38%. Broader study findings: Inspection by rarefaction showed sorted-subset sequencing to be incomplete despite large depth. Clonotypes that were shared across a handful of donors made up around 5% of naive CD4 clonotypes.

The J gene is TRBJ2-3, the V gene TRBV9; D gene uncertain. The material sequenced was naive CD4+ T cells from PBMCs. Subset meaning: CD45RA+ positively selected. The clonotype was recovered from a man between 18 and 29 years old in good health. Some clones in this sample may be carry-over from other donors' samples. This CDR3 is CASSVAPGPDTQYF. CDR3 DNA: TGTGCCAGCAGCGTAGCCCCCGGGCCAGATACGCAGTATTTT.